This section outlines one TCR beta chain sequence together with its context. What it recognizes is unknown. Method: immunoSEQ multiplex PCR; TCRdb's copy keeps in-frame clones and lacks some. The sample has 130,000 or so clones, 80% to 95% seen once. The data belong to a study of T cell responses to AZD1222 COVID-19 vaccine. The CDR3 extends over 14 amino acids. CDR1 and CDR2 from the germline V gene are MNHEY and SVGAGI. Trimming took 6 bases from V and 4 from J, leaving 16 bases between them. Broader study findings: In the spike-specific TCR repertoire, nearly half reportedly target unmutated variant regions. Of the AZD1222 recipients, only five to seven were seropositive at baseline. White British people made up most donors, females outnumbered males, and clonal diversity was possibly underestimated. Regions 160-218 and 743-854 held dominance among vaccine-associated CD4 TCRs, which spanned spike.

The chain joins TRBV6-5 to TRBJ2-7, with D possibly called TRBD1 or TRBD2 (6 bases each). The sequences come from peripheral blood, collected 28 days after the second AZD1222 dose. The source of this sequence is an adult who received the AZD1222 COVID-19 vaccine. The CDR3: CASRRGDGTYEQYF. CDR3 in DNA: TGTGCCAGCAGAAGGGGGGATGGGACATACGAGCAGTACTTC.